The 21 T cell receptor beta chains in this list originate from one sample, sequenced in a study of cytomegalovirus exposure and HLA in healthy donors (dated by TCRdb to about 2017). The library was produced with the immunoSEQ multiplex PCR assay. The multiplex PCR relied on a mix of 60 forward primers for TCR Vbeta segments and 13 reverse primers for TCR Jbeta segments. TCRdb carries this immuneACCESS record with in-frame sequences only. Its versions omit some clonotypes, under half of them owing to an unresolved V gene in the studies checked, with the rest unexplained. This sample's table carries around 75,000 clones. The ten largest account for 0.83% of the sample. Sequencing input: PBMCs. These receptors all stem from a boy aged 10-17 years in good health and CMV-seronegative.

This chain joins TRBV5-4 and TRBJ2-7; D ambiguous. The CDR3 covers 14 residues. Trimming removed 0 bases at V and 0 bases at J, with 7 bases between. The germline V gene has CDR1 SGHNT and CDR2 YYREEE (reference sequence). This CDR3 reads CASSLEASSYEQYF. CDR3 nucleotide sequence: TGTGCCAGCAGCTTGGAAGCGTCCTCCTACGAGCAGTACTTC.

This rearrangement joins TRBV19 to TRBJ2-7; D may be TRBD2 (6 bases). This CDR3 spans 14 amino acids. Germline CDR1 reads LNHDA; CDR2 reads SQIVND (reference sequence). V was pared by 2 bases and J by 1 base, with 9 bases between. The CDR3 loop reads CASSISRGSYEQYF. Here the CDR3 DNA reads TGTGCCAGTAGTATATCGCGGGGATCCTACGAGCAGTACTTC.

The chain links TRBV9 to TRBJ2-7, with 8 bases aligning to TRBD1. The CDR3 runs 14 residues. The V gene end was trimmed by 3 bases and the J gene end by 2 bases; junction bases not matched to a gene: 4. Per the germline V gene, CDR1 is SGDLS and CDR2 is YYNGEE. The CDR3 nucleotides are TGTGCCAGCAGCGCGACAGGGGACGCCTACGAGCAGTACTTC. Translated, it gives CASSATGDAYEQYF.

The chain has TRBV4-1 and TRBJ1-4, with D perhaps TRBD1 (5 bases). The CDR3 covers 16 residues. V was pared by 1 base and J by 2 bases, with 11 bases between. Germline V CDR1 and CDR2: MGHRA, YSYEKL. CDR3 residues: CASSQVLTVTNEKLFF. DNA of the CDR3: TGCGCCAGCAGCCAAGTCTTGACAGTCACTAATGAAAAACTGTTTTTT.

The chain has TRBV5-1 and TRBJ1-6, with 7 bases matching TRBD1. The V and J ends lost 3 bases and 8 bases, in that order; junction bases with no gene match: 5. Germline CDR1 and CDR2: SGHRS and YFSETQ. The CDR3 is 14 amino acids. DNA for the CDR3: TGCGCCAGCAGCTGGGTCGGGACAGATTCACCCCTCCACTTT. Protein: CASSWVGTDSPLHF.

The chain joins TRBV6-1 to TRBJ2-1; weak D call: TRBD2 (6 bases). The V end lost 1 base, the J end lost 1 base, and 8 bases lay between the germline ends. CDR3 length equals 15 residues. CDR1 is MNHNS and CDR2 is SASEGT in the germline V gene. CDR3 protein: CASSEVGGSYNEQFF. Here the CDR3 DNA reads TGTGCCAGCAGTGAAGTGGGGGGTTCCTACAATGAGCAGTTCTTC.

The CDR3 spells CAISGDTGGNTEAFF. The CDR3 DNA reads TGTGCCATCAGTGGGGATACAGGGGGGAACACTGAAGCTTTCTTT. The gene calls are TRBV10-3 and TRBJ1-1; 8 bases agree with TRBD1. With V trimmed by 4 bases and J by 1 base, 5 bases remained unmatched. CDR1 and CDR2 (germline): ENHRY, SYGVKD. The CDR3 contains 15 residues.

This chain joins TRBV5-4 and TRBJ1-1, with D possibly matching TRBD1 (5 bases). Germline CDR1 and CDR2: SGHNT and YYREEE (reference sequence). The CDR3 length is 15 residues. V lost 4 bases, J lost 0 bases, and 13 bases lay in between. CDR3: CASSGRQGVNTEAFF. As DNA, the CDR3 is TGTGCCAGCAGCGGACGCCAGGGCGTGAACACTGAAGCTTTCTTT.

The rearrangement links TRBV4-3 to TRBJ1-1, with D tentatively TRBD1 (5 bases). V dropped 3 bases and J dropped 11 bases, with 28 bases sitting between them. Looked up from germline, CDR1 is LGHNA and CDR2 is YSLEER. CDR3 length equals 17 residues. The CDR3 protein is CASSQGLGDMGTGGAFF. The CDR3 DNA follows: TGCGCCAGCAGCCAGGGACTGGGGGATATGGGGACCGGAGGCGCTTTCTTT.

The chain couples TRBV7-2 to TRBJ1-2; 10 bases match TRBD1. CDR1 and CDR2 from the germline V gene are SGHTA and FQGNSA. The CDR3 loop spans 17 amino acids. Trimming at V came to 2 bases and at J to 5 bases, leaving 11 bases not matched to a gene. CDR3 protein: CASSLRPGTGDIYGYTF. The CDR3, as DNA: TGTGCCAGCAGCTTACGGCCCGGGACAGGGGACATTTATGGCTACACCTTC.

The rearrangement uses TRBV7-3 and TRBJ2-1; 10 positions agree with TRBD2. The V segment lost 4 bases and the J segment 10 bases; nucleotides outside the gene matches: 4. Germline CDR1 SGHTA, CDR2 FQGTGA. The CDR3 runs to 13 residues. The CDR3 protein is CASSSGLAKEQFF. As DNA, the CDR3 is TGTGCCAGCAGCTCGGGACTAGCGAAAGAGCAGTTCTTC.

This chain joins TRBV7-2 and TRBJ2-7, with 11 bases lining up with TRBD2. Germline assignment: CDR1 SGHTA and CDR2 FQGNSA. V dropped 5 bases and J dropped 1; count of bases not matched to a gene: 4. This CDR3 has 15 residues. CDR3 coding DNA: TGTGCCAGCAGCCTGGGACTAGCGGCTTCCTACGAGCAGTACTTC. It is translated as CASSLGLAASYEQYF.

The rearrangement uses TRBV27 and TRBJ1-2, with D possibly matching TRBD1 (5 bases). The V end was cut by 8 bases, the J end by 8 bases, with 12 bases between. The CDR3 is 11 residues long. From germline, CDR1 is MNHEY and CDR2 SMNVEV (reference sequence). The CDR3 here is CASRAGNGYTF. DNA for the CDR3: TGTGCCAGCCGGGCAGGGAACGGCTACACCTTC.

This rearrangement joins TRBV9 to TRBJ2-7; tentatively, D is TRBD2 (5 bases). CDR3 size: 13 residues. Deletions cut 3 bases from V and 2 bases from J, with 9 bases between. The germline V gene encodes CDR1 SGDLS and CDR2 YYNGEE. As DNA, the CDR3 is TGTGCCAGCAGCGCCCCCGGGGCCTACGAGCAGTACTTC. Its translation is CASSAPGAYEQYF.

DNA for the CDR3: TGTGCCAGCAGCGTTTTACAGGGTGAAGCTTTCTTT. This gives the protein CASSVLQGEAFF. The chain uses TRBV7-3 and TRBJ1-1; D is possibly TRBD1 (6 bases). Germline CDR1 SGHTA, CDR2 FQGTGA. V lost 5 bases and J 7 bases, leaving 11 bases between the germline ends. The length of the CDR3 is 12 residues.

The chain recombines TRBV5-4 with TRBJ2-7; D possibly corresponds to TRBD1 (6 bases). CDR1 and CDR2 from the germline V gene are SGHNT and YYREEE (reference sequence). The CDR3 consists of 14 residues. Deletions cut 6 bases from V and 5 bases from J, with 18 bases between. The CDR3 region is CASTSDRSGNEQYF. In DNA form, the CDR3 reads TGTGCCAGCACCTCCGACAGGTCCGGAAACGAGCAGTACTTC.

This chain joins TRBV25-1 and TRBJ2-7, with 7 bases identical to TRBD2. The germline V gene encodes CDR1 MGHDK and CDR2 SYGVNS. V shed 1 base, J shed 3 bases, and the junction held 9 bases outside the gene matches. The CDR3 has 16 residues. CDR3 nucleotide sequence: TGTGCCAGCAGTGAATTCCGGAGCGGGGATAACTACGAGCAGTACTTC. Translating it yields CASSEFRSGDNYEQYF.

The chain combines TRBV19 with TRBJ2-3; no firm D call. Deletions cut 2 bases from V and 6 bases from J, with 6 bases between. Per germline, CDR1 LNHDA and CDR2 SQIVND (reference sequence). This CDR3 has 12 residues. The CDR3 sequence: CASSINLDTQYF. The CDR3 nucleotides read TGTGCCAGTAGTATAAATCTCGATACGCAGTATTTT.

The chain joins TRBV19 to TRBJ2-3; 8 nucleotides align to TRBD1. Germline V gives CDR1 LNHDA, CDR2 SQIVND (reference sequence). Trimming took 7 bases from V and 0 from J; bases not matched to a gene: 6. This CDR3 region has 15 residues. In DNA form, the CDR3 reads TGTGCCAGTACCTCGACAGGGGCTAGCACAGATACGCAGTATTTT. It is translated as CASTSTGASTDTQYF.

With respect to this clone: One end of the junction does not line up with germline, which may come from a read error. V gene TRBV30 combines with J gene TRBJ1-3; D call uncertain. The CDR3 runs 14 residues. In germline, CDR1 is GTSNPN, CDR2 SVGIG (reference sequence). The CDR3, as DNA: TGTGCCAGGAGTCTCGGGGATTCTGGAAACACCATATATTTT. It specifies CARSLGDSGNTIYF.

The rearrangement joins TRBV4-1 to TRBJ2-7; D is ambiguous. The germline CDR1 and CDR2 sequences are MGHRA and YSYEKL. The CDR3 loop spans 16 amino acids. V was cut by 4 bases and J by 2 bases, with 18 bases left in between. In DNA, the CDR3 is TGCGCCAGCAGCCTGAGAACTGGATCGCAGGCCTACGAGCAGTACTTC. Protein: CASSLRTGSQAYEQYF.